This T cell receptor beta chain comes out of a study of cytomegalovirus exposure and HLA in healthy donors. Trimming shortened V by 6 bases and J by 5 bases, and 11 bases separated the two germline ends. The CDR3 is 13 residues long. The germline gives CDR1 LNHDA, CDR2 SQIVND (reference sequence). The PCR used 60 Vbeta and 13 Jbeta primers. Assay used: immunoSEQ multiplex PCR; TCRdb lists only in-frame clones, some missing. The sample holds approximately 100,000 clones, about four fifths seen once. This clonotype originated in a young woman in good health and CMV-seronegative. Input material: PBMCs. This chain joins TRBV19 and TRBJ1-5; D uncertain. The CDR3 DNA is TGTGCCAGTAGGGGAGACGGACATCAGCCCCAGCATTTT. As protein: CASRGDGHQPQHF.